This passage covers 12 T cell receptor beta chains from one sample sequenced in a study of control samples from healthy donors and cancer patients. The protocol was immunoSEQ multiplex PCR, while the TCRdb copy is restricted to in-frame clones and leaves out a portion. Seen here are around 150,000 clones, almost 90% observed once, and the top ten hold roughly 1.7%. The sample consisted of blood. The source is a man younger than 35 in good health.

This sequence joins TRBV30 and TRBJ2-7; D possibly uses TRBD1 or TRBD2 (5 bases each). The germline CDR1 and CDR2 sequences are GTSNPN and SVGIG (reference sequence). There are 14 residues in the CDR3. Trimming removed 0 bases at V and 2 bases at J, with 11 bases between. As DNA, the CDR3 is TGTGCCTGGAGTGTTGGGGGAGTCGCCTACGAGCAGTACTTC. Protein product: CAWSVGGVAYEQYF.

Only one count was recorded for this clone. This chain connects TRBV19 to TRBJ2-7, with D possibly matching TRBD2 (6 bases). With 6 bases removed from V and 4 bases from J, the gap between germline ends came to 19 bases. CDR1 is LNHDA and CDR2 is SQIVND in the germline V gene (reference sequence). The CDR3 sequence is 15 residues long. The CDR3 sequence: CASRTSAEGRYEQYF. The DNA of the CDR3 is TGTGCCAGTAGGACAAGCGCGGAGGGGAGGTACGAGCAGTACTTC.

This chain connects TRBV2 to TRBJ2-1, with TRBD2 identical over 11 bases. Trimming took 9 bases from V and 5 from J; bases not matched to a gene: 3. The CDR3 runs 13 residues. Per the germline V gene, CDR1 is SNHLY and CDR2 is FYNNEI. The DNA of the CDR3 is TGTGCCAGTCTAGCGGGGGGTAACAATGAGCAGTTCTTC. Translating it yields CASLAGGNNEQFF. The full variable domain, rest sourced from reference TRBV2 and TRBJ2-1, is EPEVTQTPSHQVTQMGQEVILRCVPISNHLYFYWYRQILGQKVEFLVSFYNNEISEKSEIFDDQFSVERPDGSNFTLKIRSTKLEDSAMYFCASLAGGNNEQFFGPGTRLTVL.

Remarks on this clone: The CDR3 ends on some other residue instead of the conserved phenylalanine or tryptophan, so this is likely a read error. The DNA is omitted, as the CDR3 cannot be located on it reliably, and the CDR3 follows TCRdb's listing. The gene calls are TRBV3-1 (or the pseudogene TRBV3-2) and TRBJ2-7; the table's D call, TRBD2, was not checked against the DNA. 8 amino acids form the CDR3, both terminal residues included. Germline CDR1 reads LGHDT; CDR2 reads YNNKEL (reference sequence). CDR3 protein: CASSQEGP.

The gene calls are TRBV6-5 and TRBJ2-4, with D possibly TRBD1 on 5 matching bases. V was cut by 10 bases and J by 0 bases, with 16 bases left in between. The CDR3 runs 15 residues. Germline V CDR1 and CDR2: MNHEY, SVGAGI. Here the CDR3 DNA reads TGTGCCACCAAGTTCAGGGAACTAGCCAAAAACATTCAGTACTTC. Its protein is CATKFRELAKNIQYF.

The chain links TRBV13 to TRBJ2-7; D may be TRBD1 (5 bases). The CDR3 contains 17 residues. The germline CDR1 and CDR2 sequences are PRHDT and FYEKMQ (reference sequence). The V end was cut by 4 bases, the J end by 2 bases, with 21 bases between. CDR3 in DNA: TGTGCCAGCAGCTACGAAGGTACAGGTTCTACGACCTACGAGCAGTACTTC. Amino acid sequence: CASSYEGTGSTTYEQYF.

The genes are TRBV3-1 (or the pseudogene TRBV3-2) and TRBJ2-6; D is unresolved. The V and J ends lost 4 bases and 0 bases respectively, with 10 bases between them. Germline CDR1 and CDR2: LGHDT and YNNKEL (reference sequence). The CDR3 extends over 16 amino acids. The CDR3 sequence is CASSRTRASGANVLTF. The DNA of the CDR3 is TGTGCCAGCAGCCGGACGCGTGCCTCTGGGGCCAACGTCCTGACTTTC.

This clone was detected once. The chain couples TRBV2 to TRBJ1-5, with D tentatively TRBD1 (6 bases). V was pared by 6 bases and J by 3 bases, with 15 bases between. CDR1 SNHLY and CDR2 FYNNEI come from the germline V gene. The CDR3 extends over 15 amino acids. The CDR3 region is CASRAQGLINQPQHF. The CDR3 region has the DNA TGTGCCAGCAGAGCACAGGGTTTAATCAATCAGCCCCAGCATTTT.

This clone was seen just once. This rearrangement joins TRBV6-2 or TRBV6-3 to TRBJ1-4; D is ambiguous. Trimming removed 0 bases at V and 0 bases at J, with 11 bases between. CDR3 length: 17 amino acids. Germline loops: CDR1 MNHEY, CDR2 SVGEGT. The CDR3 is CASSYSTSDATNEKLFF. The DNA for the CDR3 is TGTGCCAGCAGTTACTCGACCAGTGACGCAACTAATGAAAAACTGTTTTTT.

The CDR3 protein is CASSFGGRNEQYF. CDR3 DNA: TGTGCCAGCAGTTTCGGGGGGAGGAACGAGCAGTACTTC. This chain connects TRBV12-3 or TRBV12-4 to TRBJ2-7; TRBD2 agrees at 7 bases. This CDR3 is built from 13 residues. Trimming at V came to 3 bases and at J to 5 bases, leaving 4 bases not matched to a gene.

The chain carries TRBV12-3 or TRBV12-4 and TRBJ2-5; possibly TRBD1 for D (5 bases). CDR3 length equals 12 residues. V shed 2 bases and J shed 5 bases, with 6 bases lying between them. The CDR3: CASSLNRETQYF. CDR3 DNA sequence: TGTGCCAGCAGTTTAAACAGGGAGACCCAGTACTTC.

CDR3 coding DNA: TGTGCCTTAACAGTGGACAGGGGGGCCAACGTCCTGACTTTC. Protein product: CALTVDRGANVLTF. V gene TRBV19 combines with J gene TRBJ2-6; 7 bases line up with TRBD1. The V gene end was trimmed by 11 bases and the J gene end by 4 bases; junction bases not matched to a gene: 8. The CDR3 consists of 14 residues. Germline V gene data show CDR1 as LNHDA and CDR2 as SQIVND (reference sequence). Combining the CDR3 with reference TRBV19 and TRBJ2-6 gives the whole variable domain DGGITQSPKYLFRKEGQNVTLSCEQNLNHDAMYWYRQDPGQGLRLIYYSQIVNDFQKGDIAEGYSVSREKKESFPLTVTSAQKNPTAFYLCALTVDRGANVLTFGAGSRLTVL.